The rows below give T cell receptor beta chains drawn from one sample of a study of OX40 agonist ivuxolimab in advanced cancers. TCRdb's table, derived via immunoSEQ multiplex PCR, lists solely in-frame clones and lacks some. The sample includes 60,000 to 65,000 clones, around nine tenths of them seen just once. This sample comprised CD4+ or CD8+ T cells sorted from blood, obtained in a trial of the OX40 agonist ivuxolimab. The receptors here all came from an adult with an advanced solid tumor such as melanoma, head and neck, liver or kidney cancer. Each CDR3 is given with its conserved first and last residue. The order of the fields is J gene, V gene, CDR3 protein.

TRBJ2-5,TRBV28,CASSPTGYEETQYF
TRBJ2-7,TRBV28,CASGEQGAHEQYF
TRBJ2-2,TRBV7-6,CASSLDGREARELFF
TRBJ1-5,TRBV5-6,CASKVETAQGQPQHF
TRBJ2-7,TRBV30,CAWSVLHFPLKTGAGHAYEQYF
TRBJ2-7,TRBV28,CASRLRQGAAYEQYF
TRBJ2-7,TRBV19,CASSPGGRGSYEQYF
TRBJ2-2,TRBV10-2,CASSESSLAGTGELFF
TRBJ2-3,TRBV2,CASGYQTDTQYF
TRBJ2-5,TRBV29-1,CSVGVETQYF
TRBJ2-7,TRBV13,CASRIGPLEQYF
TRBJ2-1,TRBV11-3,CASSFRAAGSYNEQFF
TRBJ1-1,TRBV6-6,CASSYAENTEAFF
TRBJ2-3,TRBV30,CAWMGTDTQYF
TRBJ2-7,TRBV27,CASGSGSSYEQYF
TRBJ2-6,TRBV11-2,CASSAPTSNVLTF
TRBJ2-1,TRBV7-7,CASSRGVAGVNEQFF
TRBJ1-1,TRBV27,CASSAFLGGTEAFF
TRBJ2-7,TRBV27,CASRLLAGSIYEQYF
TRBJ2-7,TRBV27,CASRSGQGTYEQYF
TRBJ2-7,TRBV13,CASSRGLAGEQYF
TRBJ2-7,TRBV27,CASSLRAGPAYEQYF
TRBJ2-7,TRBV5-1,CASSPSSGGYEQYF
TRBJ2-7,TRBV5-6,CASSGGTGPSYEQYF
TRBJ2-7,TRBV29-1,CSVGLAGGPLNEQYF
TRBJ2-7,TRBV28,CASSGVRNEQYF
TRBJ1-1,TRBV29-1,CSVEDEVNTEAFF
TRBJ2-1,TRBV28,CASRIAGAYEQFF
TRBJ2-3,TRBV7-2,CASSLVSGADTQYF
TRBJ1-5,TRBV19,CASSIDGAGHQPQHF
TRBJ2-7,TRBV7-2,CASSQGAGKYEQYF
TRBJ1-1,TRBV4-1,CASSHLGTSTEAFF
TRBJ1-2,TRBV7-2,CASSLRPNSNYGYTF
TRBJ2-7,TRBV27,CASSLSGRVHEQYF
TRBJ2-7,TRBV7-2,CASSLVAGAPYEQYF
TRBJ2-2,TRBV19,CASSSGSNTGELFF
TRBJ2-4,TRBV30,CAWSQLAGQNIQYF
TRBJ2-2,TRBV7-6,CASSRTDTGELFF
TRBJ1-5,TRBV27,CASSSNTRGGNQPQHF
TRBJ2-2,TRBV19,CASSTMGTGELFF
TRBJ1-5,TRBV19,CASSLSWTGGSDQPQHF
TRBJ2-7,TRBV19,CASRASAGGVYEQYF
TRBJ2-7,TRBV11-3,CASSPGDRVSYEQYF
TRBJ2-7,TRBV11-2,CASSLGGPAYEQYF
-,TRBV7-9,CASSPVGALSYEQYF
TRBJ2-1,TRBV27,CASSPAAAWGEGDYDEQFF
TRBJ2-1,TRBV11-3,CASSFDGLLFF
TRBJ2-7,TRBV19,CASSISQEYYEQYF
TRBJ1-1,TRBV6-1,CASSEQRNTEAFF
TRBJ2-5,TRBV28,CASSLEETQYF
TRBJ1-1,TRBV27,CASSFYGISMNTEAFF
TRBJ2-1,TRBV19,CASSIVPSNEQFF
TRBJ1-1,TRBV2,CASSESGQFSDFLLNGAFF